A selection of T cell receptor beta chains follows, all from one sample in a study of graft-versus-host responses after intestinal transplantation. The table came from immunoSEQ multiplex PCR; TCRdb's copy has only in-frame clones and leaves some out. The table records about 39,000 clones, about 90% of them present only once. Sequences were derived from PBMCs, sampled 267 days after transplant. The source is a human patient who received an intestinal transplant, so some T cells may come from the graft donor. CDR3s leave out the opening cysteine and the closing phenylalanine or tryptophan.

v_gene: TRBV5-1
CDR3aa: ASSLGQFQETQY

v_gene: TRBV10-3
CDR3aa: AISGEMAGADTQY

v_gene: TRBV19
CDR3aa: ASMSLEGTSYEQY

v_gene: TRBV4-2
CDR3aa: ASSQDPFTALETQY

v_gene: TRBV2
CDR3aa: ASGGPGQGNQPQH

v_gene: TRBV6-1
CDR3aa: ASGDGTEAF

v_gene: TRBV2
CDR3aa: AREGQSVLNTEAF

v_gene: TRBV5-1
CDR3aa: ASSLYGPELF

v_gene: TRBV14
CDR3aa: ASSSLSGTYNEQF

v_gene: TRBV10-3
CDR3aa: AISGGRFSYEQY

v_gene: TRBV2
CDR3aa: ASSGAGGLPYEQY

v_gene: TRBV5-6
CDR3aa: ASSLTEYNEQF

v_gene: TRBV4-1
CDR3aa: ASSQRDRGPHSGANVLT

v_gene: TRBV6-1
CDR3aa: ASSEPDRADEQY

v_gene: TRBV6-4
CDR3aa: ASSDGQVEKLF

v_gene: TRBV4-1
CDR3aa: ASSSPTEAF

v_gene: TRBV11-3
CDR3aa: ASSLAFGTFRRYQETQY

v_gene: TRBV21-1
CDR3aa: ASRDPPYEQY

v_gene: TRBV4-1
CDR3aa: ASSQSRFVSYEQY

v_gene: TRBV12-5
CDR3aa: ASGLVLSGGATTQY

v_gene: TRBV27
CDR3aa: ASSLGLAGYEQY

v_gene: TRBV6-5
CDR3aa: ASSDLAYGTDTQY

v_gene: TRBV4-1
CDR3aa: ASSHLTGVEAF

v_gene: TRBV6-1
CDR3aa: ASTSGGTSPLH

v_gene: TRBV25-1
CDR3aa: ASSDRDTGELF

v_gene: TRBV7-2
CDR3aa: ASSSGKNRGPDYEQY

v_gene: TRBV28
CDR3aa: ASSPMQRMSSPLH

v_gene: TRBV6-5
CDR3aa: ASSVAQY

v_gene: TRBV4-1
CDR3aa: ASQSGPLQPQH

v_gene: TRBV5-1
CDR3aa: ASSLGRFRDSPYEQY

v_gene: TRBV7-9
CDR3aa: ASSEGQSGNTIY

v_gene: TRBV27
CDR3aa: ASSKTGGITDTQY

v_gene: TRBV29-1
CDR3aa: SVAPGQGAEQY

v_gene: TRBV18
CDR3aa: ASSPPGRDQPQH

v_gene: TRBV7-2
CDR3aa: ASSPPGQVGTDTQY

v_gene: TRBV27
CDR3aa: ASSGGYEQY

v_gene: TRBV15
CDR3aa: ATSRGQANSPLH

v_gene: TRBV5-8
CDR3aa: ASSPWGRLVRGSYNEQF

v_gene: TRBV10-2
CDR3aa: ASSESRGWYNEQF

v_gene: TRBV27
CDR3aa: ASRGSLYGYT

v_gene: TRBV27
CDR3aa: ASSFGPLRYEQF